One sample yielded the 27 T cell receptor beta chains listed below, sequenced in a study of tumor T cells in aggressive B-cell lymphoma. Sequencing used immunoSEQ multiplex PCR; TCRdb keeps in-frame clones, though not all of them. The top ten hold 7.5% to 9.5% of the sample, which has 900 to 950 clones, 80% to 90% seen once. The specimen sequenced was tumor tissue. These TCRs come from an adult with diffuse large B cell lymphoma.

Comment on this clone: At one of its ends the junction is not consistent with the germline gene, which may arise from a read error. CDR3 sequence reads: CASSKGRGPSITGTQYF. The CDR3 nucleotides read TGTGCCAGTAGTAAGGGAAGGGGCCCATCGATCACAGGTACGCAGTATTTT. The V call is TRBV19, the J call TRBJ2-3; perhaps TRBD1 as D (5 bases). Looked up from germline, CDR1 is LNHDA and CDR2 is SQIVND (reference sequence). The CDR3 has 17 amino acids. Filled out from reference TRBV19 and TRBJ2-3, the complete variable domain reads DGGITQSPKYLFRKEGQNVTLSCEQNLNHDAMYWYRQDPGQGLRLIYYSQIVNDFQKGDIAEGYSVSREKKESFPLTVTSAQKNPTAFYLCASSKGRGPSITGTQYFGPGTRLTVL.

This sequence joins TRBV5-6 and TRBJ2-1, with 7 nucleotides matching TRBD1. This CDR3 contains 15 residues. Germline assignment: CDR1 SGHDT and CDR2 YYEEEE. The trim removed 4 bases at V and 5 bases at J, leaving 9 bases unmatched. CDR3 nucleotides: TGTGCCAGCAGCACGGCGCGAGGGGGCAACAATGAGCAGTTCTTC. This gives the protein CASSTARGGNNEQFF.

The rearrangement uses TRBV7-9 and TRBJ2-3; TRBD1 aligns across 7 bases. CDR1 is SEHNR and CDR2 is FQNEAQ in the germline V gene (reference sequence). V shed 8 bases and J 5 bases; nucleotides not matched to a gene: 13. The CDR3 sequence is 15 residues long. The CDR3 protein is CASGLNKGGKDTQYF. The CDR3 DNA is TGTGCCAGCGGCCTAAACAAAGGGGGCAAAGATACGCAGTATTTT.

This chain links TRBV27 with TRBJ1-4, with D perhaps TRBD1 (5 bases). There are 15 residues in the CDR3. V gave up 2 bases and J gave up 7 bases, with 14 bases separating them. Looked up from germline, CDR1 is MNHEY and CDR2 is SMNVEV (reference sequence). The CDR3 bases are TGTGCCAGCAGTTTACAAGGACATTCGAGTGAAAAACTGTTTTTT. This translates into CASSLQGHSSEKLFF.

This chain joins TRBV4-3 and TRBJ1-2; D is unresolved. The CDR3 totals 15 residues. V dropped 0 bases and J dropped 4 bases, with 12 bases sitting between them. From germline, CDR1 is LGHNA and CDR2 YSLEER. CDR3 sequence reads: CASSQDPRASYGYTF. DNA for the CDR3: TGCGCCAGCAGCCAAGATCCGAGGGCGTCCTATGGCTACACCTTC.

The V call is TRBV7-2, the J call TRBJ2-7; D perhaps matches TRBD1 (5 bases). This CDR3 contains 16 residues. Trimming cost V 1 base and J 3 bases, with 16 bases left between them. CDR1 is SGHTA and CDR2 is FQGNSA in the germline V gene. The CDR3: CASSLDHRSFDYEQYF. In nucleotides, the CDR3 is TGTGCCAGCAGCTTAGATCACAGGAGCTTCGACTACGAGCAGTACTTC.

This chain uses TRBV5-1 with TRBJ2-7; a weak D match, TRBD2 (6 bases). The CDR3 has 15 amino acids. V was pared by 0 bases and J by 3 bases, with 13 bases between. CDR1 and CDR2 (germline): SGHRS, YFSETQ. The CDR3 DNA is TGCGCCAGCAGCTTGGCCTGGGGGGAACACTACGAGCAGTACTTC. Its translation: CASSLAWGEHYEQYF. Based on the CDR3 plus reference TRBV5-1 and TRBJ2-7, the full variable domain is KAGVTQTPRYLIKTRGQQVTLSCSPISGHRSVSWYQQTPGQGLQFLFEYFSETQRNKGNFPGRFSGRQFSNSRSEMNVSTLELGDSALYLCASSLAWGEHYEQYFGPGTRLTVT.

This clone was counted a single time. The chain joins TRBV27 to TRBJ1-2; tentatively, D is TRBD1 (6 bases). This CDR3 is built from 13 residues. Trimming pared 7 bases from V and 8 bases from J, leaving 17 bases between. Germline V gives CDR1 MNHEY, CDR2 SMNVEV (reference sequence). The CDR3 region has the DNA TGTGCCAGCACCGCCGGACAGTCCTCCGGCTACACCTTC. This sequence encodes CASTAGQSSGYTF.

A single count supports this clone. The genes are TRBV28 and TRBJ1-1; the D gene is possibly TRBD1 (6 bases). The CDR3 is 16 residues long. The germline gives CDR1 MDHEN, CDR2 SYDVKM. Trimming took off 5 bases at V and 0 bases at J, with 16 bases between the two ends. The chain's CDR3 is CASSQDRRIVNTEAFF. CDR3 nucleotides: TGTGCCAGCAGTCAGGACAGAAGAATAGTGAACACTGAAGCTTTCTTT.

This chain connects TRBV19 to TRBJ1-2; no firm D call. With 4 bases removed from V and 6 bases from J, the gap between germline ends came to 18 bases. In germline, CDR1 is LNHDA, CDR2 SQIVND (reference sequence). The CDR3 has 15 amino acids. CDR3 protein: CASSTAEEGDHGYTF. DNA of the CDR3: TGTGCCAGTAGTACGGCCGAGGAGGGTGATCATGGCTACACCTTC.

This chain joins TRBV7-9 and TRBJ2-5; no clear D. The V and J ends lost 5 bases and 4 bases respectively, with 8 bases between them. Looked up from germline, CDR1 is SEHNR and CDR2 is FQNEAQ (reference sequence). This CDR3 comprises 12 residues. The CDR3 DNA sequence: TGTGCCAGCAGCCTCTCCCCAGAGACCCAGTACTTC. Its protein product is CASSLSPETQYF.

The J gene is TRBJ1-1, the V gene TRBV5-6; unclear D gene. Germline V gene data show CDR1 as SGHDT and CDR2 as YYEEEE. This CDR3 has 14 amino acids. Trimming cost V 1 base and J 3 bases, with 10 bases left between them. The CDR3 sequence: CASSLLFQDTEAFF. CDR3 in DNA: TGTGCCAGCAGCTTGTTATTTCAGGACACTGAAGCTTTCTTT.

This clone was seen just once. This chain links TRBV5-1 with TRBJ2-2; D call uncertain. This CDR3 spans 14 amino acids. The germline gives CDR1 SGHRS, CDR2 YFSETQ. Deletions cut 4 bases from V and 4 bases from J, with 11 bases between. The DNA for the CDR3 is TGCGCCAGCAGCGATGAGGCCTTCACCGGGGAGCTGTTTTTT. The encoded protein is CASSDEAFTGELFF.

This rearrangement joins TRBV7-2 to TRBJ1-3, with 7 bases matching TRBD1. J was trimmed by 3 bases and V by 5 bases; bases with no gene match: 10. Germline V gene sequence: CDR1 SGHTA, CDR2 FQGNSA. The CDR3 runs 16 residues. This CDR3 is CASSPGGQIIGNTIYF. The CDR3 coding sequence is TGTGCCAGCAGCCCTGGGGGACAGATAATTGGAAACACCATATATTTT.

The V call is TRBV19, the J call TRBJ1-5; 9 bases are a match to TRBD1. V shed 7 bases and J 3 bases; nucleotides not matched to a gene: 7. The germline CDR1 and CDR2 sequences are LNHDA and SQIVND (reference sequence). The CDR3 loop spans 15 amino acids. CDR3 DNA sequence: TGTGCCAGTACCCGGGGACAGGGACACAATCAGCCCCAGCATTTT. It specifies CASTRGQGHNQPQHF.

The chain carries TRBV7-9 and TRBJ2-1, with 12 bases aligning to TRBD1. The trim removed 3 bases at V and 8 bases at J, leaving 11 bases unmatched. Germline lookup yields CDR1 SEHNR and CDR2 FQNEAQ (reference sequence). The CDR3 has 17 amino acids. CDR3 protein: CASSFVLGQGASDEQFF. In DNA, the CDR3 is TGTGCCAGCAGCTTCGTGTTGGGACAGGGGGCATCGGATGAGCAGTTCTTC.

In its sample, this clone was seen once. J is TRBJ1-1 and V is TRBV6-5; TRBD1 is a possible D gene (6 bases). Germline V gene sequence: CDR1 MNHEY, CDR2 SVGAGI. The CDR3 consists of 12 residues. The germline V and J ends were trimmed by 4 bases and 5 bases, with 8 bases remaining between them. This CDR3 is CASSFRGTEAFF. In nucleotides, the CDR3 is TGTGCCAGCAGTTTCAGGGGTACTGAAGCTTTCTTT.

V usage is TRBV19 and J usage is TRBJ1-5; 9 bases line up with TRBD1. This CDR3 contains 16 residues. V dropped 1 base and J dropped 3; count of bases not matched to a gene: 4. Germline V gene sequence: CDR1 LNHDA, CDR2 SQIVND (reference sequence). CDR3 sequence: CASSIGTGDHNQPQHF. The CDR3 nucleotides read TGTGCCAGTAGTATAGGGACAGGGGACCACAATCAGCCCCAGCATTTT.

The J gene is TRBJ1-5, the V gene TRBV7-6; no firm D call. The CDR3 loop spans 13 amino acids. Germline V gives CDR1 SGHVS, CDR2 FNYEAQ. The V end lost 5 bases, the J end lost 6 bases, and 11 bases lay between the germline ends. Here the CDR3 DNA reads TGTGCCAGCAGCGGGCGGGAGGGTCAGCCCCAGCATTTT. It is translated as CASSGREGQPQHF.

The chain links TRBV5-5 to TRBJ2-5; the match to TRBD1 covers 7 bases. This CDR3 comprises 15 residues. Germline CDR1 is SGHKS and CDR2 is YYEKEE (reference sequence). Trimming at V came to 0 bases and at J to 14 bases, leaving 16 bases not matched to a gene. CDR3 residues: CASSLEGTDSYEQYF. Here the CDR3 DNA reads TGTGCCAGCAGCTTGGAGGGGACAGATTCCTACGAGCAATACTTC.

The V gene is TRBV25-1, the J gene TRBJ2-7; TRBD2 aligns across 9 bases. The V segment lost 4 bases and the J segment 3 bases; nucleotides outside the gene matches: 4. Looked up from germline, CDR1 is MGHDK and CDR2 is SYGVNS. The CDR3 has 14 residues. Written as DNA, the CDR3 is TGTGCCAGCAGTGGCGGGGGGGTCAACTACGAGCAGTACTTC. Translated: CASSGGGVNYEQYF.

The V and J genes are TRBV10-1 and TRBJ1-1, with D maybe TRBD1 (6 bases). Between the trimmed V and J ends, which lost 6 bases and 8 bases, there was a span of 13 bases. Germline V gene sequence: CDR1 WNHNN, CDR2 SYGVQD (reference sequence). CDR3 length: 12 amino acids. The CDR3 reads CASRGTGQEAFF. In DNA, the CDR3 is TGCGCCAGCAGGGGAACCGGACAGGAAGCTTTCTTT.

The rearrangement joins TRBV19 to TRBJ2-7; 8 nucleotides match TRBD2. CDR3 length: 17 amino acids. Germline CDR1 LNHDA, CDR2 SQIVND (reference sequence). J was trimmed by 2 bases and V by 2 bases; bases with no gene match: 11. CDR3 in DNA: TGTGCCAGTAGTATAAAATGGACTAGCCCAGGGCCCTACGAGCAGTACTTC. It encodes CASSIKWTSPGPYEQYF.

The chain couples TRBV4-1 to TRBJ2-5; D possibly corresponds to TRBD1 (6 bases). The CDR3 totals 15 residues. Trimming removed 1 base at V and 2 bases at J, with 11 bases between. Germline V lookup: CDR1 MGHRA, CDR2 YSYEKL. This CDR3 reads CASSQGGQRQETQYF. The CDR3 DNA reads TGCGCCAGCAGCCAAGGAGGACAGCGACAAGAGACCCAGTACTTC.

This clone was recorded once. This chain connects TRBV28 to TRBJ1-2; 12 positions agree with TRBD1. Germline assignment: CDR1 MDHEN and CDR2 SYDVKM. Trimming at V came to 6 bases and at J to 8 bases, leaving 4 bases not matched to a gene. There are 13 residues in the CDR3. CDR3 sequence: CASRGTGGAGYTF. In DNA form, the CDR3 reads TGTGCCAGCAGGGGGACAGGGGGCGCAGGCTACACCTTC.

V usage is TRBV7-9 and J usage is TRBJ2-1, with TRBD1 matching 8 bases. The CDR3 runs to 14 residues. V dropped 8 bases and J dropped 0; count of bases not matched to a gene: 3. Germline CDR1 SEHNR, CDR2 FQNEAQ (reference sequence). The CDR3 DNA is TGTGCCAGCTGGGACAGGCGCTCCTACAATGAGCAGTTCTTC. It is translated as CASWDRRSYNEQFF. Supplemented by reference TRBV7-9 and TRBJ2-1, the full variable domain reads DTGVSQNPRHKITKRGQNVTFRCDPISEHNRLYWYRQTLGQGPEFLTYFQNEAQLEKSRLLSDRFSAERPKGSFSTLEIQRTEQGDSAMYLCASWDRRSYNEQFFGPGTRLTVL.

V is TRBV4-3 and J is TRBJ2-7; 7 positions match TRBD2. V trimming: 1 base; J trimming: 0 bases; junction bases outside the gene matches: 12. This CDR3 is built from 18 residues. In germline, CDR1 is LGHNA, CDR2 YSLEER. The CDR3 spells CASSQGTPGLSRSYEQYF. The CDR3 nucleotides are TGCGCCAGCAGCCAAGGAACGCCGGGACTAAGTCGCTCCTACGAGCAGTACTTC.